This entry features one T cell receptor beta chain sequence. What it binds is unknown. The CDR3 is made up of 15 amino acids. V gave up 0 bases and J gave up 7 bases, with 19 bases separating them. CDR1 is DFQATT and CDR2 is SNEGSKA in the germline V gene (reference sequence). The data belong to a study of post-analysis software for immune sequencing data. Overall study findings and caveats: Controls' normalized Chao1 diversity significantly exceeded that of multiple sclerosis patients. Samples made in the same batch grouped tightly together by F measure. Compared with controls, patients had more of 4 or 5 TRBV segments, including TRBV5-6, TRBV5-1 and TRBV20-1.

TCR beta cDNA libraries included unique molecular identifiers. TCRdb reprocessed the PCR reads via MiXCR and lists one record per CDR3 protein. The top ten clones hold roughly 0.53% of a sample with fewer than 850,000 distinct CDR3 sequences, around 27% of them seen once. This chain links TRBV20-1 with TRBJ2-7; D is perhaps TRBD2 (6 bases). This clonotype originated in a girl aged 10-17 years with multiple sclerosis. Sample: blood. CDR3 sequence: CSARDWIGGVREQYF. CDR3 DNA sequence: TGCAGTGCTAGAGATTGGATCGGGGGAGTGAGGGAGCAGTACTTC.